The 30 T cell receptor beta chains in this list originate from one sample, sequenced in a study of cytomegalovirus exposure and HLA in healthy donors. Here immunoSEQ multiplex PCR was the method, and the copy in TCRdb shows in-frame clones only, minus some. The sample lists roughly 350,000 clones, 86% occurring once. Sample: PBMCs. The source of these receptors is a woman younger than 35 in good health and CMV-seronegative.

The rearrangement joins TRBV5-1 to TRBJ2-7; the D gene is possibly TRBD1 (6 bases). The CDR3 runs 16 residues. From germline, CDR1 is SGHRS and CDR2 YFSETQ. Trimming left V 4 bases short and J 2 bases short, with 19 bases between. CDR3 DNA: TGCGCCAGCAGCCCCTCGCACAGGGCGTTGACCTACGAGCAGTACTTC. Protein product: CASSPSHRALTYEQYF.

The J gene is TRBJ2-3, the V gene TRBV4-1; D possibly corresponds to TRBD1 (7 bases). The germline V gene has CDR1 MGHRA and CDR2 YSYEKL. The CDR3 has 13 residues. V lost 0 bases and J 14 bases, leaving 15 bases between the germline ends. The CDR3 coding sequence is TGCGCCAGCAGCCAAGACCGGGGGACAGCCTGGTATTTT. Encoded protein: CASSQDRGTAWYF.

The chain couples TRBV18 to TRBJ2-2; 7 nucleotides align to TRBD1. The V gene's germline CDR1 is KGHSH and CDR2 LQKENI. The CDR3 is 17 amino acids. The trim removed 3 bases at V and 1 base at J, leaving 8 bases unmatched. The CDR3: CASSPFDREMNTGELFF. Written as DNA, the CDR3 is TGTGCCAGCTCACCGTTTGACAGGGAGATGAACACCGGGGAGCTGTTTTTT.

The chain is built from TRBV7-9 and TRBJ2-1, with TRBD2 identical over 8 bases. V dropped 3 bases and J dropped 8; count of bases not matched to a gene: 6. In germline, CDR1 is SEHNR, CDR2 FQNEAQ (reference sequence). CDR3 length equals 14 residues. The CDR3 DNA reads TGTGCCAGCAGCTTGAGGGGACTAGTCGATGAGCAGTTCTTC. Its translation: CASSLRGLVDEQFF.

The table lists this clone with a count of one. This chain joins TRBV6-1 and TRBJ1-1; a weak D match, TRBD1 (6 bases). The germline CDR1 and CDR2 sequences are MNHNS and SASEGT. This CDR3 contains 13 residues. Trimming took off 0 bases at V and 8 bases at J, with 10 bases between the two ends. The CDR3 reads CASSEAGHVEAFF. CDR3 coding DNA: TGTGCCAGCAGTGAAGCGGGACACGTCGAAGCTTTCTTT.

This chain joins TRBV10-3 and TRBJ2-5; 10 bases align to TRBD1. Trimming at V came to 6 bases and at J to 3 bases, leaving 7 bases not matched to a gene. The CDR3 totals 15 residues. CDR1 and CDR2 from the germline V gene are ENHRY and SYGVKD. The CDR3 DNA is TGTGCCATCAGGCGGACAGGGGGTGTAGAAGAGACCCAGTACTTC. Translation gives CAIRRTGGVEETQYF.

The V and J genes are TRBV7-9 and TRBJ1-5; possibly TRBD1 for D (6 bases). V dropped 5 bases and J dropped 7 bases, with 15 bases sitting between them. The CDR3 is 14 residues long. Germline CDR1 reads SEHNR; CDR2 reads FQNEAQ (reference sequence). The DNA for the CDR3 is TGTGCCAGCAGCCCGACAGGCGATGAACAGCCCCAGCATTTT. It translates to CASSPTGDEQPQHF.

This chain links TRBV7-9 with TRBJ2-2; the D is unclear. V lost 3 bases and J 7 bases, leaving 6 bases between the germline ends. This CDR3 region has 12 residues. Germline values: CDR1 SEHNR, CDR2 FQNEAQ (reference sequence). CDR3 DNA: TGTGCCAGCAGCTTCCCAATCGGGGAGCTGTTTTTT. It specifies CASSFPIGELFF.

This rearrangement joins TRBV4-1 to TRBJ2-3, with 9 bases lining up with TRBD2. Trimming took 1 base from V and 14 from J; bases not matched to a gene: 10. Germline V gene sequence: CDR1 MGHRA, CDR2 YSYEKL. The CDR3 spans 14 residues. The CDR3 spells CASSQALAGPLAYF. CDR3 DNA sequence: TGCGCCAGCAGCCAAGCACTAGCGGGTCCCCTCGCGTATTTT.

V and J are TRBV6-5 and TRBJ2-6; tentative D call: TRBD1 (5 bases). The CDR3 runs to 15 residues. V lost 5 bases, J lost 0 bases, and 8 bases lay in between. Germline CDR1 and CDR2: MNHEY and SVGAGI. As DNA, the CDR3 is TGTGCCAGCAGTCCGGACACCTCTGGGGCCAACGTCCTGACTTTC. Its translation: CASSPDTSGANVLTF.

The gene calls are TRBV10-3 and TRBJ2-7; 8 bases are a match to TRBD1. J lost 6 bases, V lost 10 bases, and 14 bases had no gene match. Germline V gives CDR1 ENHRY, CDR2 SYGVKD. There are 14 residues in the CDR3. DNA for the CDR3: TGTGCCAGTCAAGACGGGACAGGACCCTCCGAGCAGTACTTC. The encoded protein is CASQDGTGPSEQYF.

As regards this clone: The identical CDR3 is also encoded by other nucleotide sequences in the sample. This chain joins TRBV28 and TRBJ1-2; D is perhaps TRBD1 (5 bases). Trimming removed 3 bases at V and 5 bases at J, with 7 bases between. The CDR3 has 12 amino acids. Germline-derived CDR1 and CDR2 are MDHEN and SYDVKM. The CDR3 loop reads CASSFAGYGYTF. The CDR3 DNA reads as TGTGCCAGCAGTTTTGCAGGGTATGGCTACACCTTC.

This clone showed up just once. The gene calls are TRBV29-1 and TRBJ2-7, with 8 bases identical to TRBD2. Germline trimming cut 1 base from V and 4 bases from J; bases unmatched to any gene: 6. Looked up from germline, CDR1 is SQVTM and CDR2 is ANQGSEA. This CDR3 is built from 14 residues. CDR3 region: CSVEATGGRYEQYF. The CDR3 bases are TGCAGCGTTGAAGCGACGGGAGGGCGGTACGAGCAGTACTTC.

V gene TRBV25-1 combines with J gene TRBJ2-3; no clear D. V lost 1 base to trimming and J lost 5 bases, with 10 bases between them. The CDR3 runs to 14 residues. Germline V lookup: CDR1 MGHDK, CDR2 SYGVNS. CDR3 in amino acids: CASSEWLAGDTQYF. CDR3 DNA: TGTGCCAGCAGTGAATGGCTGGCTGGAGATACGCAGTATTTT.

The rearrangement uses TRBV6-1 and TRBJ2-1, with 12 nucleotides matching TRBD2. The CDR3 is 18 amino acids. In germline, CDR1 is MNHNS, CDR2 SASEGT. Trimming removed 4 bases from V and 0 bases from J; junction bases left unmatched: 7. CDR3 nucleotides: TGTGCCAGCAGTGGACTAGCGGGAGAAAAAAGCTCCTACAATGAGCAGTTCTTC. Translation gives CASSGLAGEKSSYNEQFF.

The J gene is TRBJ2-1, the V gene TRBV27; weak D call: TRBD2 (5 bases). Trimming stripped 1 base from V and 0 bases from J, with 16 bases between. The CDR3 runs to 18 residues. In germline, CDR1 is MNHEY, CDR2 SMNVEV (reference sequence). Here the CDR3 DNA reads TGTGCCAGCAGTTTATATGGCGGGCGGCTAAGCTCCTACAATGAGCAGTTCTTC. It yields the protein CASSLYGGRLSSYNEQFF.

In this sample, this clone turned up a few times. The chain uses TRBV28 and TRBJ1-5; D ambiguous. Trimming removed 6 bases from V and 7 bases from J, with 10 bases in between. The CDR3 length is 12 residues. Germline V gene lookup returns CDR1 MDHEN and CDR2 SYDVKM. The CDR3 nucleotides read TGTGCCAGCAGGACGACGGGGCAGCCCCAGCATTTT. The encoded protein is CASRTTGQPQHF.

The chain is built from TRBV27 and TRBJ1-4; the D is unclear. Between the trimmed V and J ends, which lost 7 bases and 0 bases, there was a span of 15 bases. CDR3 length: 16 amino acids. CDR1 is MNHEY and CDR2 is SMNVEV in the germline V gene (reference sequence). The CDR3 spells CASKQEPLATNEKLFF. The DNA of the CDR3 is TGTGCCAGCAAGCAGGAACCACTTGCAACTAATGAAAAACTGTTTTTT.

The chain combines TRBV28 with TRBJ2-1, with 8 bases matching TRBD2. This CDR3 spans 14 amino acids. The V segment lost 6 bases and the J segment 4 bases; nucleotides outside the gene matches: 5. The V gene's germline CDR1 is MDHEN and CDR2 SYDVKM. This CDR3 is CASRPAGEYNEQFF. The CDR3 DNA sequence: TGTGCCAGCAGGCCAGCGGGAGAGTACAATGAGCAGTTCTTC.

This sequence joins TRBV9 and TRBJ2-5; 11 nucleotides line up with TRBD2. The germline gives CDR1 SGDLS, CDR2 YYNGEE. The trim removed 3 bases at V and 1 base at J, leaving 5 bases unmatched. This CDR3 spans 16 amino acids. The CDR3 is CASSAASGRFQETQYF. CDR3 nucleotide sequence: TGTGCCAGCAGCGCTGCTAGCGGGAGGTTCCAAGAGACCCAGTACTTC. The variable domain in full, completed from reference TRBV9 and TRBJ2-5, reads DSGVTQTPKHLITATGQRVTLRCSPRSGDLSVYWYQQSLDQGLQFLIQYYNGEERAKGNILERFSAQQFPDLHSELNLSSLELGDSALYFCASSAASGRFQETQYFGPGTRLLVL.

The chain uses TRBV19 and TRBJ1-1, with 9 positions matching TRBD1. This CDR3 contains 15 residues. The V and J ends lost 3 bases and 6 bases, in that order; junction bases with no gene match: 8. The germline V gene encodes CDR1 LNHDA and CDR2 SQIVND (reference sequence). For the CDR3, the DNA is TGTGCCAGTAGTATCGGCCGACAGGGGGTTTCTGAAGCTTTCTTT. Encoded protein: CASSIGRQGVSEAFF.

The chain uses TRBV6-5 and TRBJ2-7; D unclear. The V end lost 6 bases, the J end lost 3 bases, and 12 bases lay between the germline ends. In germline, CDR1 is MNHEY, CDR2 SVGAGI. This CDR3 has 13 residues. The CDR3 loop reads CASSRTPDYEQYF. In DNA form, the CDR3 reads TGTGCCAGCAGCCGAACTCCCGACTACGAGCAGTACTTC.

This clone showed up just once. The chain has TRBV28 and TRBJ2-1; 9 bases match TRBD1. J lost 3 bases, V lost 0 bases, and 6 bases had no gene match. The CDR3 extends over 17 amino acids. Germline V gene sequence: CDR1 MDHEN, CDR2 SYDVKM. The CDR3 region is CASSLWTGGLDYNEQFF. In nucleotides, the CDR3 is TGTGCCAGCAGTTTATGGACAGGGGGTCTAGACTACAATGAGCAGTTCTTC.

The chain joins TRBV6-5 to TRBJ1-2; D is uncertain. The V gene's germline CDR1 is MNHEY and CDR2 SVGAGI. The CDR3 extends over 14 amino acids. Trimming stripped 0 bases from V and 8 bases from J, with 13 bases between. CDR3 sequence (DNA): TGTGCCAGCAGTTACTCAACGGGCGGGTTAGGCTACACCTTC. It encodes CASSYSTGGLGYTF.

V is TRBV28 and J is TRBJ2-1; perhaps TRBD2 as D (5 bases). The germline V and J ends were trimmed by 7 bases and 8 bases, with 9 bases remaining between them. Germline V gene sequence: CDR1 MDHEN, CDR2 SYDVKM. This CDR3 contains 11 residues. The CDR3 region is CASTRGHEQFF. DNA for the CDR3: TGTGCCAGCACCCGGGGTCATGAGCAGTTCTTC.

This chain uses TRBV9 with TRBJ1-1; 7 bases are shared with TRBD1. The CDR3 totals 14 residues. Looked up from germline, CDR1 is SGDLS and CDR2 is YYNGEE. V shed 4 bases, J shed 4 bases, and the junction held 7 bases outside the gene matches. CDR3 sequence: CASSPQTGSTEAFF. The CDR3 nucleotides read TGTGCCAGCAGCCCTCAGACAGGGAGCACTGAAGCTTTCTTT.

The chain couples TRBV5-4 to TRBJ2-7; TRBD2 matches 7 bases. Germline trimming cut 6 bases from V and 2 bases from J; bases unmatched to any gene: 11. The CDR3 has 15 amino acids. CDR1 and CDR2 (germline): SGHNT, YYREEE (reference sequence). CDR3 sequence: CASTVGGDGPYEQYF. CDR3 nucleotide sequence: TGTGCCAGCACCGTTGGGGGGGACGGACCCTACGAGCAGTACTTC.

This clone was seen only once. The chain links TRBV9 to TRBJ2-7, with 9 bases aligning to TRBD1. The ends lost 0 bases at V and 3 bases at J; junction bases unmatched: 4. This CDR3 has 15 amino acids. The germline V gene has CDR1 SGDLS and CDR2 YYNGEE. The CDR3 DNA sequence: TGTGCCAGCAGCGTAGAGACAGGGGGGATCTACGAGCAGTACTTC. As protein: CASSVETGGIYEQYF.

V usage is TRBV28 and J usage is TRBJ1-5; D remains unclear. The CDR3 has 13 amino acids. Germline V gives CDR1 MDHEN, CDR2 SYDVKM. The ends were cut back, 1 base at V and 4 bases at J, with 5 bases in the middle. CDR3 amino acids: CASSLSRNQPQHF. As DNA, the CDR3 is TGTGCCAGCAGTTTATCGCGGAATCAGCCCCAGCATTTT.

The genes are TRBV13 and TRBJ2-3, with D perhaps matching TRBD2 (5 bases). V lost 1 base to trimming and J lost 6 bases, with 20 bases between them. Germline values: CDR1 PRHDT, CDR2 FYEKMQ (reference sequence). This CDR3 is 17 amino acids long. CDR3 residues: CASSLDFPIGTGDTQYF. The CDR3 DNA is TGTGCCAGCAGCTTAGATTTCCCCATCGGAACGGGGGATACGCAGTATTTT.